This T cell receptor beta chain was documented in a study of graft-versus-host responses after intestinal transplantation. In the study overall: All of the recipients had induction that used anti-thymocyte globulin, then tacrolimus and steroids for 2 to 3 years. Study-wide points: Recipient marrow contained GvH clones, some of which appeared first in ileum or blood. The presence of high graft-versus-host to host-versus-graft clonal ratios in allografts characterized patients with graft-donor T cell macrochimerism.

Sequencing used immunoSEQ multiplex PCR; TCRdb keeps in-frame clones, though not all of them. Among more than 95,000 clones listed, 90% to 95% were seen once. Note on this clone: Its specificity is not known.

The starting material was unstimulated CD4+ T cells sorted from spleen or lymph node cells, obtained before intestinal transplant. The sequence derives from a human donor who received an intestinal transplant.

The chain's CDR3 is CASSPPGQGLYEQYF. DNA for the CDR3: TGTGCCAGCAGTCCCCCGGGACAGGGCCTCTACGAGCAGTACTTC. V and J are TRBV28 and TRBJ2-7; 9 bases are a match to TRBD1. Germline V lookup: CDR1 MDHEN, CDR2 SYDVKM. This CDR3 has 15 amino acids. V lost 5 bases to trimming and J lost 3 bases; unmatched junction nucleotides: 8.